This TCR beta chain was found in a study of blood T cell repertoires in COVID-19. Study in general: The United States, Italy and Spain provided the acute and convalescent COVID-19 samples.

The CDR3 is made up of 12 amino acids. V lost 7 bases to trimming and J lost 6 bases; unmatched junction nucleotides: 8. Germline loops: CDR1 SQVTM, CDR2 ANQGSEA. Methods used by the authors: It was from reference gene primer amplification that nucleated cell counts were estimated. This table comes from immunoSEQ multiplex PCR, and its TCRdb copy is limited to in-frame clones, with some not included. That table is the source of V, J and clone size, and D and trimming were worked out from the DNA. Found here are around 160,000 clones, about 85% of them singletons; the top ten hold about 3.1%. The J gene is TRBJ1-1, the V gene TRBV29-1, with TRBD1 matching over 7 bases. Sequencing input: peripheral blood. The clonotype was recovered from a middle-aged woman with active or convalescent COVID-19. The CDR3 loop is CSAKRGQSEAFF. The CDR3 DNA is TGCAGCGCCAAAAGGGGACAGTCTGAAGCTTTCTTT.